This T cell receptor beta chain was identified during a study of cytomegalovirus exposure and HLA in healthy donors. Findings and limits, study-wide: Later, an analysis showed that TCR beta chains associated with HLA were more clonally expanded than others that were equally common. A few of the chains that were CMV-associated were confirmed in vitro to be specific for CMV antigens.

In the PCR, 60 Vbeta and 13 Jbeta primers were used. Only in-frame clones appear in the TCRdb table, and some are missing; sequencing was by immunoSEQ multiplex PCR. The sample consists of approximately 140,000 clones, 70% to 80% of them appearing once. A note on this clone: Its antigen is still unknown.

The sample taken for sequencing was PBMCs. The sequence was collected from a middle-aged man in good health and CMV-seropositive.

The CDR3 DNA is TGCGCCAGCAGCCAGGGACATGGGGCAGATACGCAGTATTTT. Encoded protein: CASSQGHGADTQYF. The chain links TRBV5-1 to TRBJ2-3; D is perhaps TRBD1 (6 bases). The germline V gene has CDR1 SGHRS and CDR2 YFSETQ. The CDR3 is 14 residues long. Trimming removed 4 bases from V and 4 bases from J, with 13 bases in between. The full variable domain, rest sourced from reference TRBV5-1 and TRBJ2-3, is KAGVTQTPRYLIKTRGQQVTLSCSPISGHRSVSWYQQTPGQGLQFLFEYFSETQRNKGNFPGRFSGRQFSNSRSEMNVSTLELGDSALYLCASSQGHGADTQYFGPGTRLTVL.